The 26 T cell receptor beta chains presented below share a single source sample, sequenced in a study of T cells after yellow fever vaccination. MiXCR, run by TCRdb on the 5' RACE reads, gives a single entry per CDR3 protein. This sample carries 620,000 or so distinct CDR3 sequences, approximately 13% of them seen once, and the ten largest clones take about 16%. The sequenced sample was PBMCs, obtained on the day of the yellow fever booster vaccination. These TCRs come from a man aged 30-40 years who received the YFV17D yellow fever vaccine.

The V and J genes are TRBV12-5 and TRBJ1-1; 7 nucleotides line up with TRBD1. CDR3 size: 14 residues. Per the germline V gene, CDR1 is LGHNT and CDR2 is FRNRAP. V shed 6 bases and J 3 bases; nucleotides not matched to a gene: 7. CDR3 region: CASGRQGIYTEAFF. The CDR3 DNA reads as TGTGCTAGTGGCCGACAGGGAATTTACACTGAAGCTTTCTTT. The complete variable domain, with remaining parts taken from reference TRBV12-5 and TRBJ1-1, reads DARVTQTPRHKVTEMGQEVTMRCQPILGHNTVFWYRQTMMQGLELLAYFRNRAPLDDSGMPKDRFSAEMPDATLATLKIQPSEPRDSAVYFCASGRQGIYTEAFFGQGTRLTVV.

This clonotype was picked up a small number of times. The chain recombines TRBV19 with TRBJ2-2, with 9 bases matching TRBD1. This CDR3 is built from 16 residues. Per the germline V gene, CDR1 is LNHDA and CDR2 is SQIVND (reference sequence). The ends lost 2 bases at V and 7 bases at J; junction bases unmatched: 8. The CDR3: CASSIITGGSGGELFF. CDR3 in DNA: TGTGCCAGTAGTATAATCACAGGGGGCTCGGGCGGGGAGCTGTTTTTT.

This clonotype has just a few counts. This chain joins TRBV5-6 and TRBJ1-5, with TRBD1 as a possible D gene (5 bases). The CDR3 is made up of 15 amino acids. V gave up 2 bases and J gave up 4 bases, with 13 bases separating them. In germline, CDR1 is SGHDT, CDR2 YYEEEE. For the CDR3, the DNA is TGTGCCAGCAGCTTAGGGGCGGGCGGGAATCAGCCCCAGCATTTT. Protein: CASSLGAGGNQPQHF.

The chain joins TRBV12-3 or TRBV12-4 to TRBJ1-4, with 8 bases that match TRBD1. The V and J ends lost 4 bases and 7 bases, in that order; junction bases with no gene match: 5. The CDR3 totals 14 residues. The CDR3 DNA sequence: TGTGCCAGCAGTTACAGGGGGGGTAGTGAAAAACTGTTTTTT. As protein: CASSYRGGSEKLFF.

CDR3 sequence: CSATPLAGERGGQFF. The DNA for the CDR3 is TGCAGTGCCACCCCCTTAGCGGGAGAGAGAGGAGGGCAGTTCTTC. The chain combines TRBV20-1 with TRBJ2-1; 9 bases agree with TRBD2. The V and J ends lost 6 bases and 12 bases, in that order; junction bases with no gene match: 18. The CDR3 contains 15 residues. Germline V gene sequence: CDR1 DFQATT, CDR2 SNEGSKA (reference sequence).

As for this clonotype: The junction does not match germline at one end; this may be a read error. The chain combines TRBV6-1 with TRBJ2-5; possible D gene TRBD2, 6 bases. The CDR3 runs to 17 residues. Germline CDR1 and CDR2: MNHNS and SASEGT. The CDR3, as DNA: TGTGCCAGCAGTAAAGCGCTTAGCCGGGAGCCTCCCGAGACCCAGTACTTC. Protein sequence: CASSKALSREPPETQYF.

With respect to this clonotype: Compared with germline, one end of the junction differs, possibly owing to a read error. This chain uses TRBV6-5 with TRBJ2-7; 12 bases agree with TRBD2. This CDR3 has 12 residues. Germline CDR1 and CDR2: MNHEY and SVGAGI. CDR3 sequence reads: CASATSGGPTNF. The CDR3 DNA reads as TGTGCCAGCGCGACTAGCGGGGGACCAACTAACTTC.

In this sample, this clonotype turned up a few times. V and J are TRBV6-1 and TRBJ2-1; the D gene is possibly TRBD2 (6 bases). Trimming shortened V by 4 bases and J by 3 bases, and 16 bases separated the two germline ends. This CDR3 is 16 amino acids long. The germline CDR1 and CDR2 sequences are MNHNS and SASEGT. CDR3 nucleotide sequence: TGTGCCAGCAGTGGGCAACTAGCCGGGCTCTACAATGAGCAGTTCTTC. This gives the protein CASSGQLAGLYNEQFF.

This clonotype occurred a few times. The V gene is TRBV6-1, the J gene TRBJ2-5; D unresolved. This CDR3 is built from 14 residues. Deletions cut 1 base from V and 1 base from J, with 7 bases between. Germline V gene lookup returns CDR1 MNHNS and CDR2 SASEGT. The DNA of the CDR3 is TGTGCCAGCAGTGAAGTGGTGAGCCAAGAGACCCAGTACTTC. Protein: CASSEVVSQETQYF.

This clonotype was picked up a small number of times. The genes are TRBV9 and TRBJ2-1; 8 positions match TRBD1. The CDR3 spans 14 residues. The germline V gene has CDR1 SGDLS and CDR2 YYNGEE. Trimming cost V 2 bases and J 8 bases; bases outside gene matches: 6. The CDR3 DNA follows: TGTGCCAGCAGCGTGACCAGGGGGCTGGATGAGCAGTTCTTC. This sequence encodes CASSVTRGLDEQFF.

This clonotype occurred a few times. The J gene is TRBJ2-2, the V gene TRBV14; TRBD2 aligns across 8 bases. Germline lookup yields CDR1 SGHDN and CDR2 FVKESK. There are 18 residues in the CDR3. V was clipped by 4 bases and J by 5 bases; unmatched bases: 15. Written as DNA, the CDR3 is TGTGCCAGCAGCCCGCTTTTTTTGAGCGGGAGTATAACCGGGGAGCTGTTTTTT. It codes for CASSPLFLSGSITGELFF.

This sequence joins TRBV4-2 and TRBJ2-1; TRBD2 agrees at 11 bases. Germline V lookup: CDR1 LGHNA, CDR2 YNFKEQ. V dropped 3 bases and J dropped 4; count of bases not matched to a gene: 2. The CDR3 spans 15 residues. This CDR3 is CASSQTSGTYNEQFF. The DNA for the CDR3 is TGTGCCAGCAGCCAGACTAGCGGGACATACAATGAGCAGTTCTTC.

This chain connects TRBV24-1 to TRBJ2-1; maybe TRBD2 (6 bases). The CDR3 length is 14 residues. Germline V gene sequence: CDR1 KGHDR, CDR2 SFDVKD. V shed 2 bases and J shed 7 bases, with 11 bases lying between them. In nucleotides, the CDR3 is TGTGCCACCAGTGATTGGGCCGGGGGTAATGAGCAGTTCTTC. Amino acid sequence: CATSDWAGGNEQFF.

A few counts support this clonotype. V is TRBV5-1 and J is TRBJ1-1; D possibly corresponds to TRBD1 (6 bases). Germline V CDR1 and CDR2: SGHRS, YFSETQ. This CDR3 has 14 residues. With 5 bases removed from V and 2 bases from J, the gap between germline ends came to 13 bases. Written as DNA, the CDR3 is TGCGCCAGCAGTGGACAGACCATAAACACTGAAGCTTTCTTT. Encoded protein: CASSGQTINTEAFF.

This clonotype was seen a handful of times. The CDR3 region has the DNA TGCAGCGTTTCAGAGAATTCCTACGAGCAGTACTTC. Encoded protein: CSVSENSYEQYF. The rearrangement joins TRBV29-1 to TRBJ2-7; the D is unclear. The V end lost 5 bases, the J end lost 1 base, and 9 bases lay between the germline ends. CDR3 size: 12 residues. CDR1 is SQVTM, CDR2 ANQGSEA, per germline.

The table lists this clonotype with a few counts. The CDR3: CASSSSPGGTPQEQYF. As DNA, the CDR3 is TGTGCCAGCAGCTCCTCACCAGGGGGGACCCCCCAGGAACAGTACTTC. This chain connects TRBV7-6 to TRBJ2-7; TRBD1 might be the D (7 bases). V was cut by 4 bases and J by 10 bases, with 26 bases left in between. The CDR3 is 16 amino acids. The germline V gene has CDR1 SGHVS and CDR2 FNYEAQ.

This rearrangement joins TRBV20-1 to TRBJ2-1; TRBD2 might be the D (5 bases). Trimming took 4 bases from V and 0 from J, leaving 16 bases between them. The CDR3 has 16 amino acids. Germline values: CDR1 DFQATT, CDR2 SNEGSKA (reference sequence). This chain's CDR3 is CSAKGWLAASYNEQFF. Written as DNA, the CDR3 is TGCAGTGCTAAAGGGTGGCTAGCAGCCTCCTACAATGAGCAGTTCTTC.

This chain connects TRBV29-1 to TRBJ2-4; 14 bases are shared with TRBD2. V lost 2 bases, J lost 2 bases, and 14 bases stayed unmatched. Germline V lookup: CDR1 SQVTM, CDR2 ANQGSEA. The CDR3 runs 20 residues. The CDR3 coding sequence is TGCAGCGTTGAATGGGTGGGACTAGCGGGAGTGCTTGTGTCCAAAAACATTCAGTACTTC. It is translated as CSVEWVGLAGVLVSKNIQYF.

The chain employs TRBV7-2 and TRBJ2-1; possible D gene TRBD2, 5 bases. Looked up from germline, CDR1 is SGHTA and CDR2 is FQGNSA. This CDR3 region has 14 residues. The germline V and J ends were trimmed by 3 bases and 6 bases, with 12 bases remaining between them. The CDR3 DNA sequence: TGTGCCAGCAGCTTTCAAACTAGGGCCAATGAGCAGTTCTTC. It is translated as CASSFQTRANEQFF.

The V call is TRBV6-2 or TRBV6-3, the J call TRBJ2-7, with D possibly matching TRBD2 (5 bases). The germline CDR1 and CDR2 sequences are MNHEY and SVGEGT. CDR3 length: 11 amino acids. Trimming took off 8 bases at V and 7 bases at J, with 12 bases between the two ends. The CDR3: CASGLDWEQYF. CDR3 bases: TGTGCCAGCGGACTCGATTGGGAGCAGTACTTC.

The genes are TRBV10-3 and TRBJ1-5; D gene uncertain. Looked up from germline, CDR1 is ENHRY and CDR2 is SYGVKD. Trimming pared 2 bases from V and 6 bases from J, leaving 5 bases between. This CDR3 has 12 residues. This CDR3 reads CAISEGTQPQHF. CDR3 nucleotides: TGTGCCATCAGTGAGGGCACTCAGCCCCAGCATTTT.

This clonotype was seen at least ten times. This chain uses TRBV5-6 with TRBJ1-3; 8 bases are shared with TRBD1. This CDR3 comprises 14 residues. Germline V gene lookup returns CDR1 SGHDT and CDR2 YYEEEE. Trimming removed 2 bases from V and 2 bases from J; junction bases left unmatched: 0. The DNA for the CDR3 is TGTGCCAGCAGCTTACAGGGGGCTGGAAACACCATATATTTT. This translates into CASSLQGAGNTIYF.

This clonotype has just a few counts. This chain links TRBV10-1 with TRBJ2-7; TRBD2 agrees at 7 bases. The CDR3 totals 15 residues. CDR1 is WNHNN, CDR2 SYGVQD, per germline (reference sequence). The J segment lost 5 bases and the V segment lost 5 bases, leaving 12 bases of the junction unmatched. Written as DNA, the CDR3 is TGCGCCAGCAGTCCAGCGGGAAAGCGGTCCCACGAGCAGTACTTC. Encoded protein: CASSPAGKRSHEQYF.

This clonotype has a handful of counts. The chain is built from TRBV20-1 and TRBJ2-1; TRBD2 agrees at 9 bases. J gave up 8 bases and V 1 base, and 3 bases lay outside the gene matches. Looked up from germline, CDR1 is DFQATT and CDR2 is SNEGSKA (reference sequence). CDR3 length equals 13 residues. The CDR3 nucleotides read TGCAGTGCTAGAGTGGGACTAGCCGATGAGCAGTTCTTC. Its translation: CSARVGLADEQFF.

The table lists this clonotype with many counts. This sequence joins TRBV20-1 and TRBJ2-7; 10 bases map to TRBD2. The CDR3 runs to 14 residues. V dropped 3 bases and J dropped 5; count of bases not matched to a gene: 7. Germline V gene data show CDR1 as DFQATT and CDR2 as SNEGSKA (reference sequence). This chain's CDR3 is CSASGASGSDEQYF. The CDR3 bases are TGCAGTGCTAGTGGGGCTAGCGGGAGCGACGAGCAGTACTTC.

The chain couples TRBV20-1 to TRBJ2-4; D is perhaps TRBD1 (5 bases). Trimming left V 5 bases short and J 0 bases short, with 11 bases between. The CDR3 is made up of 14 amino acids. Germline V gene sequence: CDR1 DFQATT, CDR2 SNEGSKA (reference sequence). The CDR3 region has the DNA TGCAGTGCTCAGGTGGGGCTAGCCAAAAACATTCAGTACTTC. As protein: CSAQVGLAKNIQYF.